This TCR beta chain is from a study of CD8 T cells in Susac syndrome. For this clonotype: It is unclear where the CDR3 begins or ends on the DNA, so no DNA is shown, and the CDR3 is as TCRdb lists it.

Random hexamers were used to reverse transcribe the RNA input (about 0.5 to 1 ug). TCR beta CDR3 was amplified by immunoSEQ multiplex PCR. This amplification extended across 54 Vbeta and 13 Jbeta segments. TCRdb re-called the immunoSEQ multiplex PCR reads through MiXCR, storing one row per CDR3 protein. The sample has a few hundred thousand distinct CDR3 sequences, around 96% seen once. The receptor's source is a human donor with multiple sclerosis. Sequencing was performed on CD4+ T cells from PBMCs.

The CDR3 sequence: CASSQVALGTLYF. V is TRBV14 and J is TRBJ2-7; TRBD1, the table's D call, lacks a check against the DNA. Germline V gene lookup returns CDR1 SGHDN and CDR2 FVKESK. The CDR3 is 13 amino acids long, termini counted.